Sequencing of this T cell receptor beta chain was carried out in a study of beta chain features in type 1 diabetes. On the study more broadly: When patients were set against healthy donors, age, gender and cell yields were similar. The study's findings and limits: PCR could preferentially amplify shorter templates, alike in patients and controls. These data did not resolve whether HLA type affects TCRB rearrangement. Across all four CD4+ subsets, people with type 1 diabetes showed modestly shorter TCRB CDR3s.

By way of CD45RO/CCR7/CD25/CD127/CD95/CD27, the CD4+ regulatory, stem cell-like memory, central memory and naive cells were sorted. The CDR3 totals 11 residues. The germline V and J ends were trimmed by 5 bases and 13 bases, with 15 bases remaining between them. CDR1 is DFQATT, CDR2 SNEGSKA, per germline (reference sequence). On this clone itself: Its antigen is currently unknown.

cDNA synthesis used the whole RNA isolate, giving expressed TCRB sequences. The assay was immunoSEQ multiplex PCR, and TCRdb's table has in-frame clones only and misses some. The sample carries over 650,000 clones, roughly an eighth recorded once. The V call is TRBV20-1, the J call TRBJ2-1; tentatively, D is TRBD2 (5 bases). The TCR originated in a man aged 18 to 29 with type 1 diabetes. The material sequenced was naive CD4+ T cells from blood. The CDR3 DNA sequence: TGCAGTGCTCTGGACTCACGAGCCCAGTTCTTC. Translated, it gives CSALDSRAQFF.